This is a list of T cell receptor beta chains from one sample in a study of blood T cells in healthy people across ages. TCRdb analysed the 5' RACE reads with MiXCR anew, one entry per CDR3 protein. The table lists some 1.6 million distinct CDR3 sequences, roughly a third of them singletons. Sequencing input: blood. Receptors originate from a woman aged 25 to 39 in good health. CDR3s include the opening cysteine and the closing phenylalanine or tryptophan. D genes are given only for firm matches. Size is stated for part of the rows, as once, few or many counts, or as a class when the clone is expanded.

. TRBJ1-5 TRBV6-5 few TGTGCCAGCAGAACAGGAATGAATAGCAATCAGCCCCAGCATTTT CASRTGMNSNQPQHF
. TRBJ2-3 TRBV4-1 few TGCGCCAGCAGCCAGACGTTCGGATGGGATACGCAGTATTTT CASSQTFGWDTQYF
. TRBJ2-1 TRBV6-6 . TGTGCCAGCAGTTATCGGACGTCGGCCCACTACAATGAGCAGTTCTTC CASSYRTSAHYNEQFF
TRBD2 TRBJ2-1 TRBV6-2/TRBV6-3 . TGTGCCAGCAGTTACTCGGCGGGAGACCAGTTCTTC CASSYSAGDQFF
TRBD1 TRBJ2-7 TRBV9 . TGTGCCAGCAGCGTAGGGGACAGCCTCTACGAGCAGTACTTC CASSVGDSLYEQYF
. TRBJ1-2 TRBV6-2/TRBV6-3 . TGTGCCAGCAGTTACTCGCCACACAATGTATACTATGGCTACACCTTC CASSYSPHNVYYGYTF
. TRBJ1-5 TRBV12-3/TRBV12-4 . TGTGCCAGCCGAGCGAATATTAGCAATCAGCCCCAGCATTTT CASRANISNQPQHF
TRBD1 TRBJ1-1 TRBV27 . TGTGCCAGCAGTCTCGCTCCGCAGGGGGAGGCTGAAGCTTTCTTT CASSLAPQGEAEAFF
. TRBJ2-1 TRBV19 few TGTGCCAGTACCAACCCGGCGCGCGAGCAGTTCTTC CASTNPAREQFF
TRBD2 TRBJ2-7 TRBV20-1 few TGCAGTGCTAGAGTCCCTAGCGGGCTCGAGCAGTACTTC CSARVPSGLEQYF
. TRBJ2-7 TRBV27 . TGTGCCAGCAGTTTATCGTTGGAGGGCCCCTCCTACGAGCAGTACTTC CASSLSLEGPSYEQYF
. TRBJ1-4 TRBV4-1 few TGCGCCAGCAGCCAAGCAGGACAGCGGGGAAAACTGTTTTTT CASSQAGQRGKLFF
TRBD1 TRBJ2-7 TRBV5-1 . TGCGCCAGCAGCCTGGGACAGGCCATCTCGGCCGAGCAGTACTTC CASSLGQAISAEQYF
. TRBJ2-7 TRBV7-6 many TGTGCCAGCAGCTTGGGGGATTTCTACGAGCAGTACTTC CASSLGDFYEQYF
. TRBJ2-1 TRBV7-3 few TGTGCCAGCAGCTTCGGGGGCCCGGGGGAGCAGTTCTTC CASSFGGPGEQFF
. TRBJ1-2 TRBV20-1 . TGCAGTGCTCGGACAAACCCTTTTAACTATGGCTACATCTTC CSARTNPFNYGYIF
TRBD2 TRBJ2-1 TRBV6-2/TRBV6-3 few TGTGCCAGCAGTTACCCGGGGGGGCTTTACAATGAGCAGTTCTTC CASSYPGGLYNEQFF
. TRBJ2-7 TRBV4-1 many TGCGCCAGCAGCCATCGGGACCCAGCCTACGAGCAGTACTTC CASSHRDPAYEQYF
TRBD1 TRBJ1-4 TRBV20-1 . TGCAGTGCTCCTAGCCGGGACAGTAATGAAAAACTGTTTTTT CSAPSRDSNEKLFF
. TRBJ2-3 TRBV9 . TGTGCCAGCAGCCCCCGGGAGGGGGCAAGCACAGATACGCAGTATTTT CASSPREGASTDTQYF
TRBD2 TRBJ2-5 TRBV20-1 few TGCAGTGGATCGGAAGGCGGGAGGGCCAATCGCGGACAGTACTTC CSGSEGGRANRGQYF
. TRBJ1-1 TRBV25-1 . TGTGCCAGCAGTGACCCCGGGACACCGTTCACTGAAGCTTTCTTT CASSDPGTPFTEAFF
TRBD1 TRBJ1-2 TRBV27 few TGTGCCAGCAGTCACGACAGGGAGGTCTATGGCTACACCTTC CASSHDREVYGYTF
TRBD1 TRBJ1-2 TRBV10-3 many TGTGCCATCAGCGAGGACAGGGGCGTATATGGCTACACCTTC CAISEDRGVYGYTF
. TRBJ2-1 TRBV20-1 . TGCAGTGCCCAAAACGCTCTGCGCGGAAATGAGCAGTTCTTC CSAQNALRGNEQFF
. TRBJ1-1 TRBV5-1 . TGCGCCAGCAGCTTTCAAGTGCGAGTACAACACACTGAAGCTTTCTTT CASSFQVRVQHTEAFF
TRBD1 TRBJ1-4 TRBV28 . TGTGCCAGCAGTCCCTGGGACAGGGGGAATGAAAAACTGTTTTTT CASSPWDRGNEKLFF
TRBD1 TRBJ1-5 TRBV13 . TGTGCCAGCAGCCAGGGGGCGAATCAGCCCCAGCATTTT CASSQGANQPQHF
TRBD2 TRBJ2-1 TRBV2 few TGTGCCAGCAGGAAAATAGCGGGGGCCCCTTCCGATGAGCAGTTCTTC CASRKIAGAPSDEQFF
TRBD2 TRBJ2-3 TRBV4-1 many TGCGCCAGCAGCACCAGACTAGCCTCTAGCACAGATACGCAGTATTTT CASSTRLASSTDTQYF
. TRBJ1-1 TRBV13 many TGTGCCAGCAGCCCCGCCGGGAACACTGAAGCTTTCTTT CASSPAGNTEAFF
. TRBJ1-2 TRBV2 . TGTGCCAGCCGGCCCGAGTACAGCTATGGCTACACCTTC CASRPEYSYGYTF
. TRBJ1-2 TRBV6-1 many TGTGCCAGCAGCCCCGACAGGCGCTATGGCTACACCTTC CASSPDRRYGYTF
TRBD1 TRBJ2-7 TRBV7-2 few TGTGCCAGCAGCTTGAGGGGGCAGGGCGAGCAGTACTTC CASSLRGQGEQYF
. TRBJ1-6 TRBV27 few TGTGCCGGCAGTAAAAATTCACCCCTCCACTTT CAGSKNSPLHF
. TRBJ2-1 TRBV20-1 few TGCAGTGCTATGACCGGGACAAACAATGAGCAGTTCTTC CSAMTGTNNEQFF
. TRBJ2-7 TRBV4-2 . TGTGCCAGCAGCCAAGATTGGCTAGCGTGGAATGAGCAGTACTTC CASSQDWLAWNEQYF
TRBD2 TRBJ2-1 TRBV20-1 . TGCAGTGCGGGACTAGCGGATCTTAATGAGCAGTTCTTC CSAGLADLNEQFF
. TRBJ2-1 TRBV5-1 few TGCGCCAGCAGCCCGGCGGGGACTTCCAATGAGCAGTTCTTC CASSPAGTSNEQFF
TRBD2 TRBJ2-3 TRBV7-2 few TGTGCCAGCAGCTCCCCGAGAGCCGGGACTAGCGAGCCTAGCACAGATACGCAGTATTTT CASSSPRAGTSEPSTDTQYF
. TRBJ2-7 TRBV27 few TGTGCCAGCAGTTTAGGGTGGGGGCACGGTAACGAGCAGTACTTC CASSLGWGHGNEQYF